The 28 T cell receptor beta chains below all came from one sample that was sequenced in a study of blood T cell repertoires in COVID-19 (dated by TCRdb to the early 2020s). Receptors were amplified or captured by the immunoSEQ multiplex PCR assay. TCRdb retrieved this table from immuneACCESS and kept in-frame rearrangements only. Not all clones are present; in checked studies, unresolved V genes account for under half, and no reason is known for the remainder. The sample contains over 400,000 clones, roughly nine tenths of them found a single time. The top ten clonotypes cover approximately 8% of the sample. Input material: PBMCs or T cells enriched from blood (not recorded which). Receptor source: an older woman who had recovered from COVID-19.

The gene calls are TRBV18 and TRBJ1-5; perhaps TRBD1 as D (5 bases). V was cut by 4 bases and J by 3 bases, with 13 bases left in between. This CDR3 has 15 residues. Germline values: CDR1 KGHSH, CDR2 LQKENI. The CDR3 coding sequence is TGTGCCAGCTCACTCGACAGTCGGGCCAATCAGCCCCAGCATTTT. This gives the protein CASSLDSRANQPQHF.

The V call is TRBV6-5, the J call TRBJ1-2, with a possible D match to TRBD1 (5 bases). CDR3 length equals 12 residues. Germline V gene data show CDR1 as MNHEY and CDR2 as SVGAGI. V was trimmed by 7 bases and J by 4 bases, leaving 10 bases between them. CDR3 residues: CASKTVVYGYTF. DNA for the CDR3: TGTGCCAGCAAGACAGTAGTCTATGGCTACACCTTC.

V and J are TRBV19 and TRBJ2-3, with 7 nucleotides matching TRBD1. CDR1 and CDR2 from the germline V gene are LNHDA and SQIVND (reference sequence). The CDR3 is made up of 13 amino acids. The V gene end was trimmed by 5 bases and the J gene end by 6 bases; junction bases not matched to a gene: 5. The CDR3 region is CASSYSRGDTQYF. The CDR3 DNA sequence: TGTGCCAGTAGTTATTCCAGGGGGGATACGCAGTATTTT.

J is TRBJ2-5 and V is TRBV5-8, with a possible D match to TRBD2 (7 bases). This CDR3 has 17 amino acids. Trimming cost V 0 bases and J 5 bases, with 20 bases left between them. Germline V gene data show CDR1 as SGHTS and CDR2 as YDEGEE. The CDR3 spells CASSLEGSTRGRETQYF. The CDR3, as DNA: TGTGCCAGCAGCTTGGAGGGGAGCACGCGGGGGCGGGAGACCCAGTACTTC.

This rearrangement joins TRBV3-1 (or the pseudogene TRBV3-2) to TRBJ2-2; TRBD2 aligns across 9 bases. The V segment lost 0 bases and the J segment 5 bases; nucleotides outside the gene matches: 7. The germline V gene encodes CDR1 LGHDT and CDR2 YNNKEL (reference sequence). CDR3 length: 17 amino acids. DNA of the CDR3: TGTGCCAGCAGCCAAGATGAGATAGCGGGGGATACCGGGGAGCTGTTTTTT. This encodes CASSQDEIAGDTGELFF.

V and J are TRBV19 and TRBJ2-5, with TRBD2 as a possible D gene (6 bases). In germline, CDR1 is LNHDA, CDR2 SQIVND (reference sequence). V lost 6 bases and J 4 bases, leaving 18 bases between the germline ends. This CDR3 region has 15 residues. The CDR3, as DNA: TGTGCCAGTAGCCAAGCGGGTCTTAGGGGAGAGACCCAGTACTTC. It specifies CASSQAGLRGETQYF.

The rearrangement joins TRBV9 to TRBJ2-2; D is possibly TRBD1 (5 bases). The length of the CDR3 is 18 residues. Germline V gene data show CDR1 as SGDLS and CDR2 as YYNGEE. With 4 bases removed from V and 0 bases from J, the gap between germline ends came to 19 bases. Written as DNA, the CDR3 is TGTGCCAGCAGCCCCCGACAGAATTCCCGCGCGAACACCGGGGAGCTGTTTTTT. Amino acid sequence: CASSPRQNSRANTGELFF.

The count of this clone is one. The chain combines TRBV9 with TRBJ2-2, with D maybe TRBD1 (5 bases). The CDR3 is 14 amino acids. Per germline, CDR1 SGDLS and CDR2 YYNGEE. V lost 4 bases to trimming and J lost 4 bases, with 11 bases between them. Written as DNA, the CDR3 is TGTGCCAGCAGCCCCGACAGTCCCACCGGGGAGCTGTTTTTT. This gives the protein CASSPDSPTGELFF.

The V and J genes are TRBV14 and TRBJ1-1; D is uncertain. Germline assignment: CDR1 SGHDN and CDR2 FVKESK. The CDR3 covers 13 residues. V lost 4 bases and J 0 bases, leaving 6 bases between the germline ends. The CDR3 is CASSLFMNTEAFF. CDR3 nucleotide sequence: TGTGCCAGCAGCCTGTTCATGAACACTGAAGCTTTCTTT.

The V gene is TRBV10-3, the J gene TRBJ2-1; TRBD1 might be the D (6 bases). Germline V gene data show CDR1 as ENHRY and CDR2 as SYGVKD. Trimming removed 6 bases from V and 7 bases from J, with 16 bases in between. The CDR3 spans 14 residues. CDR3 DNA: TGTGCCATCAGGGATGGGGGCGGTTTAAATGAGCAGTTCTTC. As protein: CAIRDGGGLNEQFF.

This clone was detected only a few times. The chain couples TRBV5-5 to TRBJ1-6; D is perhaps TRBD1 (5 bases). Trimming took 5 bases from V and 4 from J, leaving 13 bases between them. The CDR3 loop spans 15 amino acids. Germline CDR1 and CDR2: SGHKS and YYEKEE (reference sequence). CDR3 nucleotide sequence: TGTGCCAGCAGGCTAGACAGCCTGTATAATTCACCCCTCCACTTT. It codes for CASRLDSLYNSPLHF.

This clone has only a few counts. V is TRBV10-3 and J is TRBJ1-5; D perhaps matches TRBD1 (6 bases). The CDR3 loop spans 13 amino acids. Between the trimmed V and J ends, which lost 7 bases and 7 bases, there was a span of 14 bases. The germline V gene has CDR1 ENHRY and CDR2 SYGVKD. This chain's CDR3 is CAITSGELQPQHF. The CDR3 DNA reads as TGTGCCATCACATCAGGGGAACTGCAGCCCCAGCATTTT.

The gene calls are TRBV7-9 and TRBJ2-7; 7 positions match TRBD1. The CDR3 loop spans 19 amino acids. CDR1 and CDR2 from the germline V gene are SEHNR and FQNEAQ (reference sequence). V lost 2 bases to trimming and J lost 0 bases; unmatched junction nucleotides: 16. This CDR3 is CASSLFRKGARSSSYEQYF. DNA of the CDR3: TGTGCCAGCAGCTTATTTAGGAAGGGGGCGCGCTCGAGCTCCTACGAGCAGTACTTC.

The CDR3 region is CASSVPPREKPEQYV. The CDR3 region has the DNA TGTGCCAGCAGCGTCCCTCCCCGAGAAAAACCCGAGCAGTACGTC. The chain is built from TRBV9 and TRBJ2-7, with D unclear. The CDR3 length is 15 residues. Per the germline V gene, CDR1 is SGDLS and CDR2 is YYNGEE. With 2 bases removed from V and 6 bases from J, the gap between germline ends came to 18 bases.

This clone was seen only once. The chain links TRBV2 to TRBJ2-7; 8 positions agree with TRBD1. CDR1 is SNHLY, CDR2 FYNNEI, per germline. Losses at the gene ends were 2 bases for V and 3 bases for J; bases not matched to a gene: 3. This CDR3 is 14 amino acids long. In DNA form, the CDR3 reads TGTGCCAGCAGTGAATACAGGGGGATCTACGAGCAGTACTTC. Amino acids: CASSEYRGIYEQYF.

This clone showed up just once. This chain connects TRBV6-4 to TRBJ2-1, with 9 positions matching TRBD1. The CDR3 consists of 13 residues. CDR1 MRHNA and CDR2 SNTAGT come from the germline V gene. V shed 1 base, J shed 15 bases, and the junction held 7 bases outside the gene matches. CDR3 in amino acids: CASSDLQGAQRFF. The DNA of the CDR3 is TGTGCCAGCAGTGACTTACAGGGGGCGCAGAGGTTCTTC.

The V call is TRBV2, the J call TRBJ1-1, with TRBD1 matching 8 bases. Germline CDR1 is SNHLY and CDR2 is FYNNEI. The CDR3 is made up of 14 amino acids. Trimming removed 6 bases from V and 7 bases from J; junction bases left unmatched: 10. CDR3 loop: CASRGGQAHNEAFF. CDR3 in DNA: TGTGCCAGCAGGGGGGGACAGGCGCACAATGAAGCTTTCTTT.

J is TRBJ1-6 and V is TRBV5-1; tentative D call: TRBD1 (5 bases). Trimming shortened V by 4 bases and J by 9 bases, and 17 bases separated the two germline ends. The V gene's germline CDR1 is SGHRS and CDR2 YFSETQ. The CDR3 has 15 residues. CDR3 sequence (DNA): TGCGCCAGCAGCCCATCTTCCCAGGGCGGTTCACCCCTCCACTTT. This encodes CASSPSSQGGSPLHF. Drawing the rest from reference TRBV5-1 and TRBJ1-6, the complete variable domain is KAGVTQTPRYLIKTRGQQVTLSCSPISGHRSVSWYQQTPGQGLQFLFEYFSETQRNKGNFPGRFSGRQFSNSRSEMNVSTLELGDSALYLCASSPSSQGGSPLHFGNGTRLTVT.

This clone occurred once. This chain links TRBV12-5 with TRBJ2-2; 7 nucleotides match TRBD1. Germline trimming cut 6 bases from V and 2 bases from J; bases unmatched to any gene: 6. CDR3 length: 15 residues. CDR1 is LGHNT, CDR2 FRNRAP, per germline. DNA of the CDR3: TGTGCTAGTGGGGGGACAGCCCCTAACACCGGGGAGCTGTTTTTT. The encoded protein is CASGGTAPNTGELFF. Filled out from reference TRBV12-5 and TRBJ2-2, the complete variable domain reads DARVTQTPRHKVTEMGQEVTMRCQPILGHNTVFWYRQTMMQGLELLAYFRNRAPLDDSGMPKDRFSAEMPDATLATLKIQPSEPRDSAVYFCASGGTAPNTGELFFGEGSRLTVL.

V is TRBV5-1 and J is TRBJ2-7; perhaps TRBD1 as D (5 bases). The germline V gene encodes CDR1 SGHRS and CDR2 YFSETQ. Trimming removed 4 bases from V and 0 bases from J, with 17 bases in between. This CDR3 has 16 residues. The CDR3 is CASSPPARASSYEQYF. DNA for the CDR3: TGCGCCAGCAGCCCCCCGGCCAGGGCCAGCTCCTACGAGCAGTACTTC. Combining the CDR3 with reference TRBV5-1 and TRBJ2-7 gives the whole variable domain KAGVTQTPRYLIKTRGQQVTLSCSPISGHRSVSWYQQTPGQGLQFLFEYFSETQRNKGNFPGRFSGRQFSNSRSEMNVSTLELGDSALYLCASSPPARASSYEQYFGPGTRLTVT.

The CDR3 here is CAWSVHHEQYF. The DNA of the CDR3 is TGTGCCTGGAGTGTACATCACGAGCAGTACTTC. The rearrangement joins TRBV30 to TRBJ2-7; D remains unclear. V dropped 0 bases and J dropped 5 bases, with 5 bases sitting between them. The CDR3 consists of 11 residues. Germline loops: CDR1 GTSNPN, CDR2 SVGIG (reference sequence).

This clone was seen more than once but under ten times. V and J are TRBV7-9 and TRBJ1-2; a weak D match, TRBD1 (6 bases). V was cut by 4 bases and J by 2 bases, with 11 bases left in between. This CDR3 region has 14 residues. In germline, CDR1 is SEHNR, CDR2 FQNEAQ (reference sequence). This CDR3 is CASSSQGPNYGYTF. The CDR3 nucleotides are TGTGCCAGCAGCTCACAGGGACCGAACTATGGCTACACCTTC.

V usage is TRBV5-4 and J usage is TRBJ2-7; D gene uncertain. Germline V gene lookup returns CDR1 SGHNT and CDR2 YYREEE (reference sequence). Trimming shortened V by 3 bases and J by 0 bases, and 7 bases separated the two germline ends. This CDR3 has 13 residues. CDR3 sequence: CASSSTGSYEQYF. In DNA, the CDR3 is TGTGCCAGCAGCTCGACGGGCTCCTACGAGCAGTACTTC.

J is TRBJ2-1 and V is TRBV10-2, with 9 bases lining up with TRBD2. V lost 8 bases to trimming and J lost 8 bases; unmatched junction nucleotides: 10. The CDR3 sequence is 14 residues long. Per the germline V gene, CDR1 is WSHSY and CDR2 is SAAADI. The CDR3 sequence is CASSRTSERDEQFF. CDR3 in DNA: TGCGCCAGCTCCCGGACTAGCGAGCGGGATGAGCAGTTCTTC.

The chain carries TRBV2 and TRBJ1-5, with D perhaps matching TRBD1 (5 bases). Between the trimmed V and J ends, which lost 8 bases and 1 base, there was a span of 18 bases. The CDR3 covers 16 residues. Germline V CDR1 and CDR2: SNHLY, FYNNEI. CDR3 sequence (DNA): TGTGCCAGCGTATTAGAGGAAGGGGTCAGCAATCAGCCCCAGCATTTT. Encoded protein: CASVLEEGVSNQPQHF. Full variable domain (missing parts from reference TRBV2 and TRBJ1-5): EPEVTQTPSHQVTQMGQEVILRCVPISNHLYFYWYRQILGQKVEFLVSFYNNEISEKSEIFDDQFSVERPDGSNFTLKIRSTKLEDSAMYFCASVLEEGVSNQPQHFGDGTRLSIL.

In DNA form, the CDR3 reads TGTGCCAGCAGGCGACACCTGAGCTCCTATAATTCACCCCTCCACTTT. Translating it yields CASRRHLSSYNSPLHF. The V and J genes are TRBV27 and TRBJ1-6; D is unresolved. The CDR3 contains 16 residues. Germline V gene sequence: CDR1 MNHEY, CDR2 SMNVEV (reference sequence). V was cut by 6 bases and J by 0 bases, with 12 bases left in between.

The V and J genes are TRBV3-1 (or the pseudogene TRBV3-2) and TRBJ2-2, with 8 bases matching TRBD1. V was pared by 0 bases and J by 4 bases, with 4 bases of the junction left unmatched. The CDR3 totals 16 residues. Germline values: CDR1 LGHDT, CDR2 YNNKEL (reference sequence). The CDR3 DNA reads TGTGCCAGCAGCCAAGATACCACAGGGGGCACCGGGGAGCTGTTTTTT. It encodes CASSQDTTGGTGELFF.

The chain recombines TRBV6-1 with TRBJ1-4; no clear D. The ends were cut back, 2 bases at V and 0 bases at J, with 4 bases in the middle. Germline values: CDR1 MNHNS, CDR2 SASEGT. The CDR3 sequence is 14 residues long. The CDR3 reads CASSEYPTNEKLFF. The DNA of the CDR3 is TGTGCCAGCAGTGAATATCCAACTAATGAAAAACTGTTTTTT.